The 27 T cell receptor beta chains given below trace back to one sample, sequenced in a study of regulatory T cells in long-lasting Graves disease. Specified time point: newly diagnosed GD, antithyroid drugs for less than 3 months. Isolated PBMC RNA provided the starting material for the TCR library. Through Arm-PCR of CDR3 regions and iRepertoire HTBI primers, TCR beta libraries were built. One entry per CDR3 protein, called by TCRdb with MiXCR from the multiplex PCR reads. The table includes around 450,000 distinct CDR3 sequences, 15% to 20% detected once. Another study also made use of these data, one on T cells in Graves' hyperthyroidism and ophthalmopathy.

Specimen: peripheral blood mononuclear cells (PBMCs), collected at new diagnosis, from a patient treated with antithyroid drugs. Receptor source: a man aged 40-49 years with Graves disease.

This clonotype was observed at least ten times. This sequence joins TRBV6-1 and TRBJ2-7; D gene unclear. The CDR3 extends over 12 amino acids. V was trimmed by 7 bases and J by 0 bases, leaving 7 bases between them. CDR1 is MNHNS and CDR2 is SASEGT in the germline V gene. CDR3 amino acids: CASIGGSYEQYF. For the CDR3, the DNA is TGTGCCAGCATCGGCGGCTCCTACGAGCAGTACTTC.

This chain joins TRBV15 and TRBJ1-3; a weak D match, TRBD1 (5 bases). Germline CDR1 is LNHNV and CDR2 is YYDKDF (reference sequence). This CDR3 is 15 amino acids long. Deletions cut 5 bases from V and 3 bases from J, with 14 bases between. The chain's CDR3 is CATSPGGGFGNTIYF. CDR3 in DNA: TGTGCCACCAGCCCCGGGGGTGGATTTGGAAACACCATATATTTT. The variable domain in full, with the rest retrieved from reference TRBV15 and TRBJ1-3, is DAMVIQNPRYQVTQFGKPVTLSCSQTLNHNVMYWYQQKSSQAPKLLFHYYDKDFNNEADTPDNFQSRRPNTSFCFLDIRSPGLGDTAMYLCATSPGGGFGNTIYFGEGSWLTVV.

This clonotype was seen at least ten times. J is TRBJ2-2 and V is TRBV19; weak D call: TRBD2 (5 bases). With 9 bases removed from V and 4 bases from J, the gap between germline ends came to 12 bases. In germline, CDR1 is LNHDA, CDR2 SQIVND (reference sequence). The CDR3 is 13 residues long. This chain's CDR3 is CASRLAGTGELFF. The CDR3 coding sequence is TGTGCCAGCAGACTCGCGGGCACCGGGGAGCTGTTTTTT.

The genes are TRBV7-6 and TRBJ2-1, with 10 bases lining up with TRBD1. The germline CDR1 and CDR2 sequences are SGHVS and FNYEAQ. The junction had 4 bases not matched to a gene; V was cut back by 3 bases and J by 8 bases. CDR3 length equals 14 residues. Here the CDR3 reads CASSLGQGSHEQFF. The CDR3 bases are TGTGCCAGCAGCTTGGGACAGGGGTCGCATGAGCAGTTCTTC. Supplemented by reference TRBV7-6 and TRBJ2-1, the full variable domain reads GAGVSQSPRYKVTKRGQDVALRCDPISGHVSLYWYRQALGQGPEFLTYFNYEAQQDKSGLPNDRFSAERPEGSISTLTIQRTEQRDSAMYRCASSLGQGSHEQFFGPGTRLTVL.

On this clonotype: Without the conserved terminal phenylalanine or tryptophan, this CDR3 likely stems from a read error. This chain links TRBV9 with TRBJ2-5; D possibly matches TRBD1 or TRBD2 (5 bases each). V was pared by 0 bases and J by 5 bases, with 20 bases between. The CDR3 totals 17 residues. Germline CDR1 reads SGDLS; CDR2 reads YYNGEE. The CDR3 loop is CASSVDLPGRLGETQYL. The CDR3 DNA reads as TGTGCCAGCAGCGTAGATTTGCCGGGACGACTCGGGGAGACCCAGTACCTC.

The gene calls are TRBV28 and TRBJ2-5, with D perhaps being TRBD1 or TRBD2 (5 bases each). V lost 5 bases and J lost 5, with 24 bases in between. This CDR3 comprises 17 residues. CDR1 is MDHEN and CDR2 is SYDVKM in the germline V gene. The CDR3 region has the DNA TGTGCCAGCAGTCCGGGGTTAGGGACCCTCAGAGGGGAGACCCAGTACTTC. Amino acid sequence: CASSPGLGTLRGETQYF. The full variable domain, in which reference TRBV28 and TRBJ2-5 provide the parts outside the CDR3, is DVKVTQSSRYLVKRTGEKVFLECVQDMDHENMFWYRQDPGLGLRLIYFSYDVKMKEKGDIPEGYSVSREKKERFSLILESASTNQTSMYLCASSPGLGTLRGETQYFGPGTRLLVL.

This clonotype was found many times. The chain joins TRBV2 to TRBJ1-1, with D uncertain. The V end lost 3 bases, the J end lost 6 bases, and 23 bases lay between the germline ends. The CDR3 has 17 residues. Germline V gene sequence: CDR1 SNHLY, CDR2 FYNNEI. CDR3 protein: CASSDQNPSRGSAEAFF. Here the CDR3 DNA reads TGTGCCAGCAGTGATCAAAACCCATCCCGTGGTAGCGCTGAAGCTTTCTTT.

The chain is built from TRBV7-3 and TRBJ2-2; D gene unclear. The germline V and J ends were trimmed by 5 bases and 4 bases, with 8 bases remaining between them. Germline CDR1 and CDR2: SGHTA and FQGTGA. This CDR3 contains 13 residues. The CDR3 reads CASSQAVTGELFF. The DNA for the CDR3 is TGTGCCAGCAGCCAGGCAGTCACCGGGGAGCTGTTTTTT.

V usage is TRBV11-2 and J usage is TRBJ2-6, with TRBD1 matching over 9 bases. This CDR3 is 16 amino acids long. The J segment lost 2 bases and the V segment lost 8 bases, leaving 7 bases of the junction unmatched. Germline-derived CDR1 and CDR2 are SGHAT and FQNNGV. In DNA, the CDR3 is TGTGCCAGCCGCCCGGGACAGGGCACTGGGGCCAACGTCCTGACTTTC. Protein product: CASRPGQGTGANVLTF.

This clonotype was recorded a few times. V and J are TRBV6-2 or TRBV6-3 and TRBJ2-2; 8 bases are a match to TRBD1. The CDR3 contains 15 residues. CDR1 and CDR2 from the germline V gene are MNHEY and SVGEGT. V lost 0 bases, J lost 5 bases, and 2 bases stayed unmatched. For the CDR3, the DNA is TGTGCCAGCAGTTACTCCCAGGGGGCGACCGGGGAGCTGTTTTTT. This gives the protein CASSYSQGATGELFF.

This clonotype has more than one count but fewer than ten. This chain joins TRBV20-1 and TRBJ1-5, with D tentatively TRBD1 (6 bases). Deletions cut 6 bases from V and 4 bases from J, with 19 bases between. The CDR3 is made up of 15 amino acids. Per the germline V gene, CDR1 is DFQATT and CDR2 is SNEGSKA (reference sequence). CDR3 coding DNA: TGCAGTGCCCAGGCGGGGGCAGGAGGAAATCAGCCCCAGCATTTT. It yields the protein CSAQAGAGGNQPQHF.

As concerns this clonotype: A much bigger clone sits one base away, suggesting this may be a read error. This chain joins TRBV29-1 and TRBJ1-1; 11 bases are shared with TRBD1. CDR1 is SQVTM and CDR2 is ANQGSEA in the germline V gene. This CDR3 has 15 residues. CDR3: CSVGSRTGGGAEVFF. Written as DNA, the CDR3 is TGCAGCGTAGGATCCCGGACAGGGGGCGGCGCTGAAGTTTTCTTT.

This clonotype was recorded a few times. The chain joins TRBV20-1 to TRBJ1-5, with 7 bases fitting TRBD1. Germline CDR1 DFQATT, CDR2 SNEGSKA (reference sequence). The junction had 5 bases not matched to a gene; V was cut back by 6 bases and J by 0 bases. The CDR3 spans 14 residues. CDR3 region: CSAPTGNSNQPQHF. CDR3 coding DNA: TGCAGTGCACCGACAGGGAATAGCAATCAGCCCCAGCATTTT.

The sample holds many counts of this clonotype. The chain recombines TRBV3-1 with TRBJ2-3; 7 bases align to TRBD1. The CDR3 extends over 14 amino acids. Germline values: CDR1 LGHDT, CDR2 YNNKEL (reference sequence). V was clipped by 4 bases and J by 1 base; unmatched bases: 2. The CDR3 region has the DNA TGTGCCAGCAGCCCGGACAGGCGCACAGATACGCAGTATTTT. This encodes CASSPDRRTDTQYF.

The chain combines TRBV3-1 with TRBJ2-3; possibly TRBD2 for D (6 bases). The CDR3 totals 17 residues. CDR1 LGHDT and CDR2 YNNKEL come from the germline V gene (reference sequence). The V end lost 0 bases, the J end lost 9 bases, and 22 bases lay between the germline ends. CDR3: CASSQESNLGTLSTQYF. The CDR3 nucleotides read TGTGCCAGCAGCCAAGAAAGTAACTTGGGGACTCTCTCGACGCAGTATTTT.

This clonotype was counted many times. This rearrangement joins TRBV5-1 to TRBJ2-7; weak D call: TRBD2 (5 bases). Trimming pared 6 bases from V and 5 bases from J, leaving 9 bases between. The germline CDR1 and CDR2 sequences are SGHRS and YFSETQ. CDR3 length: 11 residues. As DNA, the CDR3 is TGCGCCAGCACGGAGGAGGACGAGCAGTACTTC. This sequence encodes CASTEEDEQYF.

This clonotype was seen repeatedly, ten times or more. The chain has TRBV24-1 and TRBJ2-3; TRBD2 matches 7 bases. Trimming at V came to 4 bases and at J to 3 bases, leaving 9 bases not matched to a gene. This CDR3 is built from 16 residues. Germline lookup yields CDR1 KGHDR and CDR2 SFDVKD. The CDR3 sequence: CATSDGALAVTDTQYF. The DNA for the CDR3 is TGTGCCACCAGTGACGGAGCCCTAGCGGTAACAGATACGCAGTATTTT.

This clonotype occurred many times. The chain employs TRBV2 and TRBJ2-1; a possible D gene is TRBD2 (6 bases). V shed 4 bases and J shed 3 bases, with 22 bases lying between them. The CDR3 length is 18 residues. CDR1 and CDR2 (germline): SNHLY, FYNNEI. CDR3 in amino acids: CASSVWSGTLTLYNEQFF. CDR3 nucleotides: TGTGCCAGCAGTGTTTGGTCGGGGACTCTCACTCTCTACAATGAGCAGTTCTTC. Filled out from reference TRBV2 and TRBJ2-1, the complete variable domain reads EPEVTQTPSHQVTQMGQEVILRCVPISNHLYFYWYRQILGQKVEFLVSFYNNEISEKSEIFDDQFSVERPDGSNFTLKIRSTKLEDSAMYFCASSVWSGTLTLYNEQFFGPGTRLTVL.

Comment on this clonotype: A much more abundant neighbour one base away suggests this may be a read error. The chain employs TRBV6-9 and TRBJ2-7; possibly TRBD1 or TRBD2 for D (6 bases each). The CDR3 consists of 14 residues. CDR1 and CDR2 from the germline V gene are MNHGY and SVAAGI. This CDR3 is CASSYTGGLYERYF. The CDR3 nucleotides read TGTGCCAGCAGTTACACCGGGGGCCTCTACGAGCGGTACTTC.

This sequence joins TRBV9 and TRBJ2-3; 10 nucleotides match TRBD1. Germline V CDR1 and CDR2: SGDLS, YYNGEE. V lost 4 bases and J lost 4; bases outside the gene matches: 9. The CDR3 consists of 16 residues. This CDR3 is CASSLRTGGAADTQYF. Here the CDR3 DNA reads TGTGCCAGCAGCCTCAGGACAGGGGGGGCGGCAGATACGCAGTATTTT.

The table lists this clonotype with many counts. The V and J genes are TRBV7-8 and TRBJ2-5; 10 bases are shared with TRBD2. Per germline, CDR1 SGHVS and CDR2 FQNEAQ. The CDR3 consists of 18 residues. Trimming removed 1 base from V and 1 base from J; junction bases left unmatched: 9. CDR3 sequence (DNA): TGTGCCAGCAGCTTAGGGCCCCTGGGGACTAGCGCCCAAGAGACCCAGTACTTC. Its translation is CASSLGPLGTSAQETQYF.

This clonotype was observed many times. The chain couples TRBV29-1 to TRBJ2-3; D uncertain. This CDR3 comprises 12 residues. Trimming stripped 5 bases from V and 2 bases from J, with 8 bases between. The germline V gene has CDR1 SQVTM and CDR2 ANQGSEA. The CDR3 DNA sequence: TGCAGCGTTTCAGAAAACACAGATACGCAGTATTTT. It is translated as CSVSENTDTQYF.

This clonotype was observed many times. This chain connects TRBV20-1 to TRBJ2-3; no clear D gene. The V and J ends lost 1 base and 4 bases respectively, with 6 bases between them. The CDR3 has 12 residues. The germline V gene encodes CDR1 DFQATT and CDR2 SNEGSKA (reference sequence). CDR3 DNA: TGCAGTGCTAGAGGCCAGGCAGATACGCAGTATTTT. Protein sequence: CSARGQADTQYF.

In this sample, this clonotype turned up a few times. This chain connects TRBV18 to TRBJ2-1; 9 nucleotides match TRBD2. With 1 base clipped from V and 6 bases from J, the junction kept 10 bases outside the gene matches. Per germline, CDR1 KGHSH and CDR2 LQKENI. CDR3 length: 17 amino acids. CDR3: CASSPLDRAGGRNEQFF. The CDR3 region has the DNA TGTGCCAGCTCACCACTGGATCGAGCGGGAGGACGCAATGAGCAGTTCTTC.

This clonotype was picked up many times. This chain connects TRBV20-1 to TRBJ2-1; 9 nucleotides align to TRBD1. Germline V gene sequence: CDR1 DFQATT, CDR2 SNEGSKA (reference sequence). The CDR3 has 13 amino acids. V dropped 2 bases and J dropped 7; count of bases not matched to a gene: 3. The DNA for the CDR3 is TGCAGTGCTAGAAACAGGGGGCGGAATGAGCAGTTCTTC. Translated, it gives CSARNRGRNEQFF.

This clonotype was observed many times. The chain employs TRBV2 and TRBJ2-7; 7 bases agree with TRBD1. With V trimmed by 1 base and J by 6 bases, 3 bases remained unmatched. From germline, CDR1 is SNHLY and CDR2 FYNNEI. CDR3 length: 13 residues. The CDR3: CASSEENRGEQYF. In DNA form, the CDR3 reads TGTGCCAGCAGTGAAGAGAACAGGGGCGAGCAGTACTTC.

This clonotype appeared many times. This rearrangement joins TRBV27 to TRBJ2-1, with a tentative D call TRBD1 (5 bases). Trimming removed 10 bases from V and 3 bases from J, with 19 bases in between. The CDR3 has 15 residues. CDR1 and CDR2 (germline): MNHEY, SMNVEV (reference sequence). The CDR3 reads CATAHDDSYYNEQFF. CDR3 nucleotide sequence: TGTGCCACCGCGCACGACGACAGTTACTACAATGAGCAGTTCTTC.